This record covers a single T cell receptor beta chain. Germline-derived CDR1 and CDR2 are MNHNY and SVGAGI (reference sequence). The CDR3 sequence is 13 residues long. This entry belongs to a study of blood T cell repertoires in COVID-19. The data were produced by immunoSEQ multiplex PCR, yet TCRdb's version contains in-frame clones alone and is incomplete. The sample records 110,000 or so clones, around 83% being singletons. This chain uses TRBV6-6 with TRBJ2-7, with a weak D call TRBD2 (6 bases). Sample: peripheral blood. The source of this sequence is a man aged 35 to 55 with acute or convalescent COVID-19. The CDR3 sequence is CGQTRESSYEQYF. CDR3 in DNA: TGTGGACAGACTAGGGAGTCGTCCTACGAGCAGTACTTC.